A selection of T cell receptor beta chains follows, all from one sample in a study of CD8 T cells in Susac syndrome. TCRdb itself ran the immunoSEQ multiplex PCR reads through MiXCR, one entry per CDR3 protein. Seen here are about 22,000 distinct CDR3 sequences, approximately 93% observed once, and the top ten hold roughly 0.28%. Material: CD8+ T cells from PBMCs. Receptors were obtained from a human donor in good health. Both conserved end residues are part of each CDR3. A D gene is named only where the DNA matches it firmly. Not every row has a clone size; where given, it reads once, few, many or a size class.

clone_size: -
d_call: -
j_call: TRBJ1-1
v_call: TRBV6-2/TRBV6-3
cdr3_nt: TGTGCCAGCAGTTATTTGAACACTGAAGCTTTCTTT
cdr3_aa: CASSYLNTEAFF

clone_size: -
d_call: TRBD1
j_call: TRBJ1-1
v_call: TRBV4-1
cdr3_nt: TGCGCCAGCAGCCAAGAACAGGGGTGGGGTGAAGCTTTCTTT
cdr3_aa: CASSQEQGWGEAFF

clone_size: -
d_call: -
j_call: TRBJ2-1
v_call: TRBV2
cdr3_nt: TGTGCCAGCCTATTTCGGGGATTCGACGGTGAGCAGTTCTTC
cdr3_aa: CASLFRGFDGEQFF

clone_size: -
d_call: -
j_call: TRBJ2-1
v_call: TRBV20-1
cdr3_nt: TGCAGTGCTAGAGGGTCGGGGGACAATGAGCAGTTCTTC
cdr3_aa: CSARGSGDNEQFF

clone_size: -
d_call: -
j_call: TRBJ2-7
v_call: TRBV4-3
cdr3_nt: TGCGCCAGCAGCCAAGATACGTCAAGCTCCTACGAGCAGTACTTC
cdr3_aa: CASSQDTSSSYEQYF

clone_size: once
d_call: -
j_call: TRBJ2-7
v_call: TRBV7-2
cdr3_nt: TGTGCCAGCAGCTTCGGGGGGCCAACCTACGAGCAGTACTTC
cdr3_aa: CASSFGGPTYEQYF

clone_size: -
d_call: -
j_call: TRBJ2-1
v_call: TRBV7-9
cdr3_nt: TGTGCCAGCAGCTCTACAGGGAGCTCCTACAATGAGCAGTTCTTC
cdr3_aa: CASSSTGSSYNEQFF

clone_size: -
d_call: TRBD1
j_call: TRBJ1-4
v_call: TRBV6-6
cdr3_nt: TGTGCCAGCAGCTTCGACAGGGGGCGGGAAAAACTGTTTTTT
cdr3_aa: CASSFDRGREKLFF

clone_size: -
d_call: -
j_call: TRBJ1-1
v_call: TRBV7-9
cdr3_nt: TGTGCCAGCAGCTTAGTATTGGGCGGCCTCACTGAAGCTTTCTTT
cdr3_aa: CASSLVLGGLTEAFF

clone_size: -
d_call: -
j_call: TRBJ1-1
v_call: TRBV6-2/TRBV6-3
cdr3_nt: TGTGCCAGCACCCTGGGATGGAACACTGAAGCTTTCTTT
cdr3_aa: CASTLGWNTEAFF

clone_size: -
d_call: -
j_call: TRBJ2-7
v_call: TRBV6-2/TRBV6-3
cdr3_nt: TGTGCCAGCAGTTACTCGGCGGCTCTGGACGAGCAGTACTTC
cdr3_aa: CASSYSAALDEQYF

clone_size: once
d_call: -
j_call: TRBJ2-1
v_call: TRBV14
cdr3_nt: TGTGCCAGCAGCCAAGCCGGGGGCTCCTACAATGAGCAGTTCTTC
cdr3_aa: CASSQAGGSYNEQFF

clone_size: once
d_call: -
j_call: TRBJ1-5
v_call: TRBV21-1
cdr3_nt: TGTGCCAGCAGCATCCCTGCGGATTCGAGGAATCAGCCCCAGCATTTT
cdr3_aa: CASSIPADSRNQPQHF

clone_size: -
d_call: TRBD2
j_call: TRBJ2-1
v_call: TRBV29-1
cdr3_nt: TGCAGCGTTGATCTAGGGAGGGGTGAGCAGTTCTTC
cdr3_aa: CSVDLGRGEQFF

clone_size: -
d_call: -
j_call: TRBJ2-1
v_call: TRBV19
cdr3_nt: TGTGCCAGTAGTTTGGGGCACGGGAGCAACAATGAGCAGTTCTTC
cdr3_aa: CASSLGHGSNNEQFF

clone_size: -
d_call: TRBD2
j_call: TRBJ2-3
v_call: TRBV19
cdr3_nt: TGTGCCAGTAGTATCGGACTAGCGGGGTCCACAGATGCGCAGTATTTT
cdr3_aa: CASSIGLAGSTDAQYF

clone_size: -
d_call: TRBD2
j_call: TRBJ2-3
v_call: TRBV7-2
cdr3_nt: TGTGCCAGCAGCTTTGGGTCGGGGACTAGCGAGGGAAATACGCAGTATTTT
cdr3_aa: CASSFGSGTSEGNTQYF

clone_size: -
d_call: -
j_call: TRBJ1-1
v_call: TRBV6-2/TRBV6-3
cdr3_nt: TGTGCCAGCAGTTATTCGGAGGTAGCTGAAGCTTTCTTT
cdr3_aa: CASSYSEVAEAFF

clone_size: -
d_call: -
j_call: TRBJ2-2
v_call: TRBV12-3/TRBV12-4
cdr3_nt: TGTGCCAGCAGCTATACAGGGATGACCGGGGAGCTGTTTTTT
cdr3_aa: CASSYTGMTGELFF

clone_size: -
d_call: -
j_call: TRBJ1-5
v_call: TRBV6-1
cdr3_nt: TGTGCCAGCACCGACAATCAGCCCCAGCATTTT
cdr3_aa: CASTDNQPQHF

clone_size: -
d_call: -
j_call: TRBJ2-5
v_call: TRBV2
cdr3_nt: TGTGCCAGCAGTCCCGAAGAGACCCAGTACTTC
cdr3_aa: CASSPEETQYF

clone_size: -
d_call: -
j_call: TRBJ1-5
v_call: TRBV7-9
cdr3_nt: TGTGCCAGCAGCCTTAGGGAACAGCCCCAGCATTTT
cdr3_aa: CASSLREQPQHF

clone_size: -
d_call: -
j_call: TRBJ2-3
v_call: TRBV7-9
cdr3_nt: TGTGCCAGCATCCTCAAGGGGCCTACAGATACGCAGTATTTT
cdr3_aa: CASILKGPTDTQYF

clone_size: -
d_call: -
j_call: TRBJ2-1
v_call: TRBV21-1
cdr3_nt: TGTGCCAGCAGCCGAAGACAGGGGCCGTTATACAATGAGCAGTTCTTC
cdr3_aa: CASSRRQGPLYNEQFF

clone_size: -
d_call: TRBD1
j_call: TRBJ2-5
v_call: TRBV6-5
cdr3_nt: TGTGCCAGCAGTTCGGGACAGCCCCAAGAGACCCAGTACTTC
cdr3_aa: CASSSGQPQETQYF

clone_size: -
d_call: TRBD2
j_call: TRBJ2-1
v_call: TRBV7-9
cdr3_nt: TGTGCCAGCACCTCGGGGGGCTCCTACAATGAGCAGTTCTTC
cdr3_aa: CASTSGGSYNEQFF

clone_size: -
d_call: TRBD2
j_call: TRBJ2-1
v_call: TRBV20-1
cdr3_nt: TGCAGTGCTGGGGGGGACGTCTCCTACAATGAGCAGTTCTTC
cdr3_aa: CSAGGDVSYNEQFF

clone_size: -
d_call: -
j_call: TRBJ2-1
v_call: TRBV9
cdr3_nt: TGTGCCAGCAGCGTAGGGCAGATCAGCTCCTACAATGAGCAGTTCTTC
cdr3_aa: CASSVGQISSYNEQFF

clone_size: -
d_call: -
j_call: TRBJ1-1
v_call: TRBV4-1
cdr3_nt: TGCGCCAGCAGCCAGCGGGGAAGCATGACTGAAGCTTTCTTT
cdr3_aa: CASSQRGSMTEAFF

clone_size: -
d_call: -
j_call: TRBJ2-2
v_call: TRBV11-2
cdr3_nt: TGTGCCAGCAGCCCCCGGTTTGGGTTGACCGGGGAGCTGTTTTTT
cdr3_aa: CASSPRFGLTGELFF

clone_size: -
d_call: -
j_call: TRBJ2-7
v_call: TRBV5-6
cdr3_nt: TGTGCCAGCAGCTCCTTAGGTCCTTTGGGCGAGCAGTACTTC
cdr3_aa: CASSSLGPLGEQYF

clone_size: -
d_call: -
j_call: TRBJ1-5
v_call: TRBV5-5
cdr3_nt: TGTGCCAGCAGCTCAGAATTGGGCAGGGCTCAGCCCCAGCATTTT
cdr3_aa: CASSSELGRAQPQHF

clone_size: -
d_call: -
j_call: TRBJ1-1
v_call: TRBV6-2/TRBV6-3
cdr3_nt: TGTGCCAGCAGTCCCTGGGGAGGCGAGACTGAAGCTTTCTTT
cdr3_aa: CASSPWGGETEAFF

clone_size: once
d_call: TRBD1
j_call: TRBJ2-1
v_call: TRBV24-1
cdr3_nt: TGTGCCACCTCCCAAGGACAGGGCCGGTTCTTC
cdr3_aa: CATSQGQGRFF

clone_size: -
d_call: TRBD1
j_call: TRBJ2-7
v_call: TRBV6-5
cdr3_nt: TGTGCCAGCAGCATTAGACACAGGGGGAACTACGAGCAGTACTTC
cdr3_aa: CASSIRHRGNYEQYF

clone_size: -
d_call: -
j_call: TRBJ2-7
v_call: TRBV7-9
cdr3_nt: TGTGCCAGCAGCCCCCTCTACGAGCAGTACTTC
cdr3_aa: CASSPLYEQYF

clone_size: -
d_call: -
j_call: TRBJ2-1
v_call: TRBV18
cdr3_nt: TGTGCCAGCTCACCAAGTAGGGGTGCATACAATGAGCAGTTCTTC
cdr3_aa: CASSPSRGAYNEQFF

clone_size: few
d_call: -
j_call: TRBJ2-7
v_call: TRBV15
cdr3_nt: TGTGCCACCAGCAGAGATCATGGGGGCCGTAATTCCTACGAGCAGTACTTC
cdr3_aa: CATSRDHGGRNSYEQYF

clone_size: -
d_call: TRBD1
j_call: TRBJ1-2
v_call: TRBV4-3
cdr3_nt: TGCGCCAGCAGCCAAGATCTCAGGGGGCCTGACTATGGCTACACCTTC
cdr3_aa: CASSQDLRGPDYGYTF

clone_size: -
d_call: -
j_call: TRBJ1-3
v_call: TRBV12-3/TRBV12-4
cdr3_nt: TGTGCCAGCAGTCCCGTCCTGCCTAAACACGCCATATATTTT
cdr3_aa: CASSPVLPKHAIYF

clone_size: once
d_call: -
j_call: TRBJ2-2
v_call: TRBV9
cdr3_nt: TGTGCCAGCAGCGTAGTGGTGGACACCGGGGAGCTGTTTTTT
cdr3_aa: CASSVVVDTGELFF

clone_size: -
d_call: -
j_call: TRBJ1-2
v_call: TRBV9
cdr3_nt: TGTGCCAGCAGTGACTCCGACAGGACGGGTAACTATGGCTACACCTTC
cdr3_aa: CASSDSDRTGNYGYTF

clone_size: -
d_call: -
j_call: TRBJ2-2
v_call: TRBV7-8
cdr3_nt: TGTGCCAGCAGCCCCGGACAGAGCCCACAAGGCGGGGAGCTGTTTTTT
cdr3_aa: CASSPGQSPQGGELFF

clone_size: -
d_call: TRBD1
j_call: TRBJ2-5
v_call: TRBV7-9
cdr3_nt: TGTGCCAGCAGCTTACAGGACAGGGTCCCCGAGACCCAGTACTTC
cdr3_aa: CASSLQDRVPETQYF

clone_size: few
d_call: TRBD1
j_call: TRBJ2-7
v_call: TRBV27
cdr3_nt: TGTGCCAGCAGTTTAAACAGGGGCTCCTACGAGCAGTACTTC
cdr3_aa: CASSLNRGSYEQYF

clone_size: -
d_call: TRBD2
j_call: TRBJ2-2
v_call: TRBV4-3
cdr3_nt: TGCGCCAGCAGCCCGGGGACTAGCGGGGACGGGGAGCTGTTTTTT
cdr3_aa: CASSPGTSGDGELFF

clone_size: -
d_call: TRBD2
j_call: TRBJ2-3
v_call: TRBV9
cdr3_nt: TGTGCCAGCAGCGACGGGACTAGCGGTGACCTTTGGGATACGCAGTATTTT
cdr3_aa: CASSDGTSGDLWDTQYF

clone_size: -
d_call: -
j_call: TRBJ2-1
v_call: TRBV5-8
cdr3_nt: TGTGCCAGCGAAGCTCCCTCCTACAATGAGCAGTTCTTC
cdr3_aa: CASEAPSYNEQFF

clone_size: -
d_call: TRBD1
j_call: TRBJ2-7
v_call: TRBV6-2/TRBV6-3
cdr3_nt: TGTGCCAGCCAATCACCTAGGACAGGGGACTACGAGCAGTACTTC
cdr3_aa: CASQSPRTGDYEQYF

clone_size: -
d_call: -
j_call: TRBJ1-6
v_call: TRBV10-3
cdr3_nt: TGTGCCATCAATCCCTCCTATAATTCACCCCTCCACTTT
cdr3_aa: CAINPSYNSPLHF

clone_size: -
d_call: TRBD1
j_call: TRBJ1-1
v_call: TRBV4-3
cdr3_nt: TGCGCCAGCAGCCAAGGTTCCAGGGGGCAAACTGAAGCTTTCTTT
cdr3_aa: CASSQGSRGQTEAFF

clone_size: -
d_call: -
j_call: TRBJ2-7
v_call: TRBV18
cdr3_nt: TGTGCCAGCTCCCCGGACTACGAGCAGTACTTC
cdr3_aa: CASSPDYEQYF

clone_size: -
d_call: -
j_call: TRBJ2-2
v_call: TRBV4-3
cdr3_nt: TGCGCCAGCAGCCTTACACGGAGCGCCGGGGAGCTGTTTTTT
cdr3_aa: CASSLTRSAGELFF

clone_size: -
d_call: -
j_call: TRBJ1-5
v_call: TRBV4-3
cdr3_nt: TGCGCCAGCAGCCATTTCAGGGGTAGCAATCAGCCCCAGCATTTT
cdr3_aa: CASSHFRGSNQPQHF

clone_size: -
d_call: TRBD1
j_call: TRBJ2-7
v_call: TRBV5-1
cdr3_nt: TGCGCCAGCATGGTCGGGACAGGAATGTACGAGCAGTACTTC
cdr3_aa: CASMVGTGMYEQYF

clone_size: -
d_call: -
j_call: TRBJ2-7
v_call: TRBV7-9
cdr3_nt: TGTGCCAGCAGCCGCGGAATCTCCTCCTACGAGCAGTACTTC
cdr3_aa: CASSRGISSYEQYF

clone_size: -
d_call: TRBD1
j_call: TRBJ2-3
v_call: TRBV10-2
cdr3_nt: TGCGCCAGCAGTCTTCGGGACAGAACCACAGATACGCAGTATTTT
cdr3_aa: CASSLRDRTTDTQYF

clone_size: -
d_call: -
j_call: TRBJ2-3
v_call: TRBV12-3/TRBV12-4
cdr3_nt: TGTGCCAGCAGTTATGCTCTGTTGGATACGCAGTATTTT
cdr3_aa: CASSYALLDTQYF

clone_size: -
d_call: -
j_call: TRBJ2-3
v_call: TRBV9
cdr3_nt: TGTGCCAGCAGTGCCCACCGGACGAGCACAGATACGCAGTATTTT
cdr3_aa: CASSAHRTSTDTQYF